The 6 T cell receptor beta chains listed next were all sequenced from one sample in a study of cytomegalovirus exposure and HLA in healthy donors. 60 Vbeta and 13 Jbeta primers were used in PCR. Profiled with immunoSEQ multiplex PCR; TCRdb holds only in-frame clones, not every one. The sample yields about 99,000 clones, about 9.5% seen once. Material: PBMCs. All receptors come from a man aged 35 to 55 in good health and CMV-seropositive.

V gene TRBV2 combines with J gene TRBJ2-7; unclear D gene. V was pared by 1 base and J by 2 bases, with 6 bases between. Germline V gene sequence: CDR1 SNHLY, CDR2 FYNNEI. CDR3 length: 13 amino acids. CDR3 DNA: TGTGCCAGCAGTGAAGTTACAGCCTACGAGCAGTACTTC. Translated, it gives CASSEVTAYEQYF.

V and J are TRBV5-1 and TRBJ2-5, with D unresolved. The CDR3 runs 13 residues. In germline, CDR1 is SGHRS, CDR2 YFSETQ. CDR3 in DNA: TGCGACAGAAGCTTGAATGTACAAGAGACCCAGTACTTC. Translation gives CDRSLNVQETQYF.

The chain links TRBV30 to TRBJ2-7; the D gene is possibly TRBD1 (5 bases). V was shortened by 5 bases and J by 0 bases, with 11 bases between the two germline ends. Germline CDR1 is GTSNPN and CDR2 is SVGIG (reference sequence). This CDR3 is built from 13 residues. The CDR3 region is CAWARQSSYEQYF. The CDR3 coding sequence is TGTGCCTGGGCTAGACAGAGCTCCTACGAGCAGTACTTC.

In this sample, this clone turned up a few times. J is TRBJ2-7 and V is TRBV14, with D perhaps TRBD1 (5 bases). Germline CDR1 reads SGHDN; CDR2 reads FVKESK. V was shortened by 0 bases and J by 3 bases, with 15 bases between the two germline ends. The CDR3 consists of 16 residues. This chain's CDR3 is CASSQEGQGLIYEQYF. CDR3 DNA sequence: TGTGCCAGCAGCCAAGAAGGTCAGGGCCTAATCTACGAGCAGTACTTC.

This clone showed up just a few times. An end of the junction differs from the germline gene, which may be a read error. Other nucleotide sequences in the sample specify the same CDR3. This chain joins TRBV6-1 and TRBJ2-7; 8 nucleotides match TRBD1. The CDR3 spans 12 residues. CDR1 is MNHNS, CDR2 SASEGT, per germline. Here the CDR3 reads CASRGPVYEQYF. The DNA for the CDR3 is TGCGCCAGCAGGGGGCCGGTCTACGAGCAGTACTTC.

This clone has just a few counts. Other DNA sequences within the sample encode an identical CDR3. The chain uses TRBV27 and TRBJ1-2; TRBD1 aligns across 7 bases. The CDR3 has 14 amino acids. Per germline, CDR1 MNHEY and CDR2 SMNVEV (reference sequence). The junction had 9 bases not matched to a gene; V was cut back by 5 bases and J by 6 bases. CDR3 coding DNA: TGTGCCAGCAGTCCGCTGACAGGGCGAAATGGCTACACCTTC. Translation gives CASSPLTGRNGYTF.